A selection of T cell receptor beta chains follows, all from one sample in a study of cytomegalovirus exposure and HLA in healthy donors. This table comes from immunoSEQ multiplex PCR, and its TCRdb copy is limited to in-frame clones, with some not included. The repertoire has 130,000 to 150,000 clones, around three quarters of them found once; the top ten carry around 1.7%. The sample consisted of PBMCs. The receptors here all came from a woman aged 40 to 50 in good health and CMV-seronegative. CDR3s include the opening cysteine and the closing phenylalanine or tryptophan. Each record gives: V gene, D gene, J gene, clone size, CDR3 DNA, CDR3 protein. D genes are given only for firm matches. The size of a clone is reported for some rows only, either as once, few or many, or as a class for expanded clones.

v_call: TRBV2; d_call: TRBD1; j_call: TRBJ1-5; clone_size: .; cdr3_nt: TGTGCCAGCAGTGGACAGGGGGACCAGCCCCAGCATTTT; cdr3_aa: CASSGQGDQPQHF
v_call: TRBV27; d_call: TRBD2; j_call: TRBJ2-7; clone_size: .; cdr3_nt: TGTGCCAGCAGTTTAGAGAGCGGGGGCGGGGAGCAGTACTTC; cdr3_aa: CASSLESGGGEQYF
v_call: TRBV6-1; d_call: .; j_call: TRBJ2-3; clone_size: .; cdr3_nt: TGTGCCAGCAGTGACCTAGGTAATGCAGATACGCAGTATTTT; cdr3_aa: CASSDLGNADTQYF
v_call: TRBV6-5; d_call: .; j_call: TRBJ1-4; clone_size: .; cdr3_nt: TGTGCCGCCGGGAAGAGGACGGATCCTAATGAAAAACTGTTTTTT; cdr3_aa: CAAGKRTDPNEKLFF
v_call: TRBV2; d_call: TRBD1; j_call: TRBJ2-4; clone_size: once; cdr3_nt: TGTGCCAGCAGCCCAGGGGGCTACAGCATTCAGTACTTC; cdr3_aa: CASSPGGYSIQYF
v_call: TRBV29-1; d_call: .; j_call: TRBJ2-7; clone_size: .; cdr3_nt: TGCAGCGTTCTTTTGGCAGACAGCTCCTACGAGCAGTACTTC; cdr3_aa: CSVLLADSSYEQYF
v_call: TRBV18; d_call: .; j_call: TRBJ1-1; clone_size: .; cdr3_nt: TGTGCCAGCTCTCTACCGGGAGGCACTGAAGCTTTCTTT; cdr3_aa: CASSLPGGTEAFF
v_call: TRBV6-1; d_call: .; j_call: TRBJ1-4; clone_size: .; cdr3_nt: TGTGCCAGTGCATGGACAGAACTTAATGAAAAACTGTTTTTT; cdr3_aa: CASAWTELNEKLFF
v_call: TRBV5-6; d_call: .; j_call: TRBJ2-1; clone_size: .; cdr3_nt: TGTGCCAGCAGCTTGGGCGGGGTAGAAGGAGGGCAGTTCTTC; cdr3_aa: CASSLGGVEGGQFF
v_call: TRBV7-9; d_call: TRBD1; j_call: TRBJ1-2; clone_size: .; cdr3_nt: TGTGCCAGCAGCGCGGGGACAGCCAACGGCTACACCTTC; cdr3_aa: CASSAGTANGYTF
v_call: TRBV21-1; d_call: .; j_call: TRBJ2-6; clone_size: once; cdr3_nt: TGTGCCAGCAGCAGCCGACAGGGGTCCGGGGCCAACGTCCTGACTTTC; cdr3_aa: CASSSRQGSGANVLTF
v_call: TRBV5-1; d_call: TRBD2; j_call: TRBJ2-7; clone_size: .; cdr3_nt: TGCGCCAGCAGCTTTCAAGCGGGGGGGGTCTACGAGCAGTACTTC; cdr3_aa: CASSFQAGGVYEQYF
v_call: TRBV5-1; d_call: .; j_call: TRBJ2-2; clone_size: few; cdr3_nt: TGCGCCAGCAGCTTGGAACCGACAGTCACCGGGGAGCTGTTTTTT; cdr3_aa: CASSLEPTVTGELFF
v_call: TRBV4-1; d_call: TRBD1; j_call: TRBJ1-1; clone_size: .; cdr3_nt: TGCGCCAGCAGCCAAGCACAGGGGAAGAACACTGAAGCTTTCTTT; cdr3_aa: CASSQAQGKNTEAFF
v_call: TRBV6-1; d_call: TRBD1; j_call: TRBJ1-4; clone_size: .; cdr3_nt: TGTGCCAGCAGTGGGACAGGGGTGCGGACTAATGAAAAACTGTTTTTT; cdr3_aa: CASSGTGVRTNEKLFF
v_call: TRBV5-6; d_call: .; j_call: TRBJ2-5; clone_size: .; cdr3_nt: TGTGCCAGCAGCCTGTATCGGTCGGTCCAAGAGACCCAGTACTTC; cdr3_aa: CASSLYRSVQETQYF
v_call: TRBV19; d_call: TRBD2; j_call: TRBJ2-7; clone_size: few; cdr3_nt: TGTGCCAGTAGTATCGGTTCCGGGGGGGTCCACGAGCAGTACTTC; cdr3_aa: CASSIGSGGVHEQYF
v_call: TRBV7-9; d_call: .; j_call: TRBJ2-3; clone_size: .; cdr3_nt: TGTGCCAGCAGCTTAGGTCTAGCAGAAGATACGCAGTATTTT; cdr3_aa: CASSLGLAEDTQYF
v_call: TRBV5-1; d_call: TRBD2; j_call: TRBJ2-1; clone_size: .; cdr3_nt: TGCGCCAGCAGCTTGGGAACAAGGGTGTTAGCGGGAGAGCACAATGAGCAGTTCTTC; cdr3_aa: CASSLGTRVLAGEHNEQFF
v_call: TRBV5-1; d_call: .; j_call: TRBJ2-7; clone_size: few; cdr3_nt: TGCGCCAGCAGCTCTAACTACGAGCAGTACTTC; cdr3_aa: CASSSNYEQYF
v_call: TRBV5-1; d_call: TRBD2; j_call: TRBJ2-5; clone_size: .; cdr3_nt: TGCGCCAGCAGCGGCGGGACTAGCGGGCGGCTCAGGGAGACCCAGTACTTC; cdr3_aa: CASSGGTSGRLRETQYF
v_call: TRBV5-1; d_call: .; j_call: TRBJ2-7; clone_size: few; cdr3_nt: TGCGCCAGCAGCTTGGGACAGGTTCCTAGCTCCTACGAGCAGTACTTC; cdr3_aa: CASSLGQVPSSYEQYF
v_call: TRBV18; d_call: .; j_call: TRBJ1-2; clone_size: few; cdr3_nt: TGTGCCAGCTCACCTACTATTGTAGCGCATGGCTACACCTTC; cdr3_aa: CASSPTIVAHGYTF
v_call: TRBV7-9; d_call: .; j_call: TRBJ2-7; clone_size: .; cdr3_nt: TGTGCCAGCAGCCCTCCCACAGGGGAGGCTGAGCAGTACTTC; cdr3_aa: CASSPPTGEAEQYF
v_call: TRBV19; d_call: TRBD1; j_call: TRBJ1-1; clone_size: once; cdr3_nt: TGTGCCAGTAGTATAGTTGGGCAGGGGGTTACTGAAGCTTTCTTT; cdr3_aa: CASSIVGQGVTEAFF
v_call: TRBV7-9; d_call: TRBD1; j_call: TRBJ2-3; clone_size: .; cdr3_nt: TGTGCCAGCAGCCCTCCGGACAGGAACCTAGATACGCAGTATTTT; cdr3_aa: CASSPPDRNLDTQYF
v_call: TRBV5-1; d_call: .; j_call: TRBJ1-1; clone_size: .; cdr3_nt: TGCGCCAGCAGCTTCTGGCAGGGGAACACTGAAGCTTTCTTT; cdr3_aa: CASSFWQGNTEAFF
v_call: TRBV19; d_call: .; j_call: TRBJ1-5; clone_size: .; cdr3_nt: TGTGCCAGTAGTCTCCGGATCGGGACAATTGATAGCAATCAGCCCCAGCATTTT; cdr3_aa: CASSLRIGTIDSNQPQHF
v_call: TRBV2; d_call: TRBD1; j_call: TRBJ2-7; clone_size: .; cdr3_nt: TGTGCCAGCACTGGACCTTGGGACAGGGCCGAGCAGTACTTC; cdr3_aa: CASTGPWDRAEQYF
v_call: TRBV14; d_call: .; j_call: TRBJ2-7; clone_size: .; cdr3_nt: TGTGCCAGCAGCCAAGAATCATACGAGCAGTACTTC; cdr3_aa: CASSQESYEQYF
v_call: TRBV6-5; d_call: TRBD1; j_call: TRBJ2-1; clone_size: .; cdr3_nt: TGTGCCAGCAGTCGGGACAGGGAAGTATACAATGAGCAGTTCTTC; cdr3_aa: CASSRDREVYNEQFF
v_call: TRBV19; d_call: TRBD1; j_call: TRBJ1-2; clone_size: .; cdr3_nt: TGTGCCAGTAGGGGACCGGGACAGGGGACGGATGGCTACACCTTC; cdr3_aa: CASRGPGQGTDGYTF
v_call: TRBV27; d_call: .; j_call: TRBJ1-1; clone_size: .; cdr3_nt: TGTGCCAGCAGTTTCCTGCTGGCAACTATGAACACTGAAGCTTTCTTT; cdr3_aa: CASSFLLATMNTEAFF
v_call: TRBV5-1; d_call: TRBD1; j_call: TRBJ2-7; clone_size: few; cdr3_nt: TGCGCCAGCAGCACCGGGGACGGGACAGGGGGGCACGAGCAGTACTTC; cdr3_aa: CASSTGDGTGGHEQYF
v_call: TRBV10-2; d_call: TRBD2; j_call: TRBJ2-5; clone_size: .; cdr3_nt: TGCGCCAGCAGGGGCGGGAGGGCCGGGTCGGAGACCCAGTACTTC; cdr3_aa: CASRGGRAGSETQYF
v_call: TRBV10-1; d_call: .; j_call: TRBJ1-1; clone_size: .; cdr3_nt: TGCGCCAGCAGTTATAGGAACACTGAAGCTTTCTTT; cdr3_aa: CASSYRNTEAFF
v_call: TRBV5-1; d_call: .; j_call: TRBJ2-7; clone_size: .; cdr3_nt: TGCGCCAGCAGCTTGGTGTCGCAGGTAGCGAGGGAGCAGTACTTC; cdr3_aa: CASSLVSQVAREQYF
v_call: TRBV6-4; d_call: .; j_call: TRBJ1-2; clone_size: once; cdr3_nt: TGTGCCAGCAGTGGCTTCAGGATCTATGGCTACACCTTC; cdr3_aa: CASSGFRIYGYTF
v_call: TRBV10-3; d_call: TRBD2; j_call: TRBJ2-2; clone_size: .; cdr3_nt: TGTGCCATCAAAATTGGAAGGGGGGGACTAGCGGGTACTACCGCGAACACCGGGGAGCTGTTTTTT; cdr3_aa: CAIKIGRGGLAGTTANTGELFF
v_call: TRBV18; d_call: TRBD1; j_call: TRBJ1-2; clone_size: .; cdr3_nt: TGTGCCAGCTCACCATACGAGACAGGGGATGGCTACACCTTC; cdr3_aa: CASSPYETGDGYTF
v_call: TRBV5-1; d_call: .; j_call: TRBJ2-1; clone_size: once; cdr3_nt: TGCGCCAGCAGCGGTGGCCAGGGTGTAATGAATGAGCAGTTCTTC; cdr3_aa: CASSGGQGVMNEQFF
v_call: TRBV13; d_call: .; j_call: TRBJ2-7; clone_size: .; cdr3_nt: TGTGCCAGCTCCGTTTCCTACGAGCAGTACTTC; cdr3_aa: CASSVSYEQYF
v_call: TRBV10-3; d_call: TRBD1; j_call: TRBJ1-3; clone_size: few; cdr3_nt: TGTGCCATAACTCCGGGACAGGGCTCAGCCTCTGGAAACACCATATATTTT; cdr3_aa: CAITPGQGSASGNTIYF
v_call: TRBV28; d_call: .; j_call: TRBJ1-1; clone_size: once; cdr3_nt: TGTGCCAGCAGTTTTCGCGGGAGAACTACGAACACTGAAGCTTTCTTT; cdr3_aa: CASSFRGRTTNTEAFF
v_call: TRBV6-5; d_call: TRBD1; j_call: TRBJ1-2; clone_size: .; cdr3_nt: TGTGCCAGCAGCCGAGGGACAGATTCTAACTATGGCTACACCTTC; cdr3_aa: CASSRGTDSNYGYTF
v_call: TRBV7-6; d_call: .; j_call: TRBJ1-2; clone_size: few; cdr3_nt: TGTGCCAGCAGCTTAGCCACCGGGGGGGCAGGGAGAAACTATGGCTACACCTTC; cdr3_aa: CASSLATGGAGRNYGYTF
v_call: TRBV20-1; d_call: TRBD1; j_call: TRBJ2-7; clone_size: .; cdr3_nt: TGCAGTGGGGGACAGGCTGGGGAGCAGTACTTC; cdr3_aa: CSGGQAGEQYF
v_call: TRBV19; d_call: .; j_call: TRBJ2-1; clone_size: once; cdr3_nt: TGTGCCAGTAGTATCGCCCAGGTGCATGAGCAGTTCTTC; cdr3_aa: CASSIAQVHEQFF
v_call: TRBV19; d_call: .; j_call: TRBJ1-1; clone_size: few; cdr3_nt: TGTGCCAGTAGTATAAACAGGAACACTGAAGCTTTCTTT; cdr3_aa: CASSINRNTEAFF
v_call: TRBV27; d_call: .; j_call: TRBJ1-5; clone_size: .; cdr3_nt: TGTGCCAGCAACTCGCAGGGGATGGCGGGCAATCAGCCCCAGCATTTT; cdr3_aa: CASNSQGMAGNQPQHF
v_call: TRBV7-9; d_call: TRBD1; j_call: TRBJ1-4; clone_size: .; cdr3_nt: TGTTCCAGCAGCCGGACAGGAAGTAATGAAAAACTGTTTTTT; cdr3_aa: CSSSRTGSNEKLFF
v_call: TRBV28; d_call: .; j_call: TRBJ2-5; clone_size: .; cdr3_nt: TGTGCCAGCAGTTTCAATCCCCAAGAGACCCAGTACTTC; cdr3_aa: CASSFNPQETQYF